One sample yielded the 32 T cell receptor beta chains listed below, sequenced in a study of blood T cell repertoires in COVID-19 (dated by TCRdb to about 2020). The library was obtained by the immunoSEQ multiplex PCR assay. Held by TCRdb, this immuneACCESS table contains in-frame sequences only and omits some clones. Under half of the omission traces to an unresolved V gene where checked; the cause of the rest is unknown. This sample has 60,000 or so clones in its table, and approximately 88% of those were observed once. The ten largest account for 10% to 13% of the sample. The sample taken for sequencing was peripheral blood. Receptor source: a man in his thirties or forties with COVID-19, enrolled during active disease.

The chain recombines TRBV4-2 with TRBJ2-7; no clear D. CDR3 length: 14 amino acids. With 0 bases removed from V and 0 bases from J, the gap between germline ends came to 6 bases. The germline V gene encodes CDR1 LGHNA and CDR2 YNFKEQ. CDR3 loop: CASSQDRSSYEQYF. In DNA form, the CDR3 reads TGTGCCAGCAGCCAAGATCGGAGCTCCTACGAGCAGTACTTC.

V is TRBV5-4 and J is TRBJ1-3; 9 positions agree with TRBD1. The CDR3 runs to 15 residues. V shed 4 bases, J shed 4 bases, and the junction held 6 bases outside the gene matches. CDR1 is SGHNT, CDR2 YYREEE, per germline (reference sequence). CDR3 bases: TGTGCCAGCAGCACAGGGGGCAGATCCGGAAACACCATATATTTT. Its translation: CASSTGGRSGNTIYF.

The chain links TRBV19 to TRBJ1-3; D unclear. The CDR3 runs 14 residues. The germline V gene encodes CDR1 LNHDA and CDR2 SQIVND (reference sequence). CDR3 bases: TGTCCCCTGGGTGCGGGCAACTCTGGAAACACCATATATTTT. It is translated as CPLGAGNSGNTIYF.

The genes are TRBV18 and TRBJ1-2; possibly TRBD1 for D (5 bases). Trimming cost V 6 bases and J 4 bases, with 12 bases left between them. Germline loops: CDR1 KGHSH, CDR2 LQKENI. This CDR3 contains 13 residues. CDR3 amino acids: CASSQGIPYGYTF. Written as DNA, the CDR3 is TGTGCCAGCTCGCAGGGAATTCCCTATGGCTACACCTTC.

The J gene is TRBJ1-2, the V gene TRBV5-1, with TRBD1 matching 10 bases. The germline gives CDR1 SGHRS, CDR2 YFSETQ. The length of the CDR3 is 15 residues. Unmatched junction bases numbered 5, after V lost 4 bases and J lost 2 bases. CDR3 protein: CASSLGTGANYGYTF. In DNA, the CDR3 is TGCGCCAGCAGCCTAGGGACAGGGGCGAACTATGGCTACACCTTC.

The genes are TRBV24-1 and TRBJ1-1; D unclear. The CDR3 is 12 amino acids. V lost 1 base to trimming and J lost 5 bases, with 4 bases between them. Germline CDR1 reads KGHDR; CDR2 reads SFDVKD. CDR3 sequence reads: CATSDFETEAFF. The CDR3 coding sequence is TGTGCCACCAGTGATTTCGAGACTGAAGCTTTCTTT.

CDR3 amino acids: CASSQDGGRTFSEQYF. The CDR3 DNA reads TGTGCCAGCAGCCAAGATGGCGGGAGAACCTTCTCCGAGCAGTACTTC. This chain links TRBV4-2 with TRBJ2-7; 7 nucleotides agree with TRBD2. V was pared by 0 bases and J by 6 bases, with 11 bases of the junction left unmatched. This CDR3 is built from 16 residues. Germline V lookup: CDR1 LGHNA, CDR2 YNFKEQ.

The table lists this clone with a count of one. V usage is TRBV5-8 and J usage is TRBJ2-1; TRBD2 matches at 11 bases. Trimming removed 4 bases from V and 9 bases from J; junction bases left unmatched: 9. The CDR3 has 15 amino acids. Germline lookup yields CDR1 SGHTS and CDR2 YDEGEE. The CDR3 region has the DNA TGTGCCAGCAGCCGGCTAGCGGGAGGCGCGGTTGAGCAGTTCTTC. Its translation: CASSRLAGGAVEQFF.

DNA for the CDR3: TGTGCCAGCAGCTTACTGACGGGTTTCTCCGAGCAGTACTTC. It translates to CASSLLTGFSEQYF. The chain uses TRBV7-2 and TRBJ2-7, with D unclear. With 2 bases removed from V and 6 bases from J, the gap between germline ends came to 14 bases. Germline loops: CDR1 SGHTA, CDR2 FQGNSA. CDR3 size: 14 residues.

The gene calls are TRBV5-8 and TRBJ2-3, with D possibly matching TRBD2 (7 bases). Trimming removed 3 bases at V and 2 bases at J, with 25 bases between. Germline CDR1 reads SGHTS; CDR2 reads YDEGEE. CDR3 size: 19 residues. The CDR3 sequence is CASSSPGGGNRMITDTQYF. CDR3 nucleotides: TGTGCCAGCAGCTCCCCGGGGGGCGGGAATCGAATGATCACAGATACGCAGTATTTT.

Comment on this clone: Other DNA sequences in the sample encode the same CDR3. CDR3 nucleotides: TGTGCCAGCAGTTTGGGGCAGGGGGCAAATGAAAAACTGTTTTTT. As protein: CASSLGQGANEKLFF. V usage is TRBV28 and J usage is TRBJ1-4; 8 positions match TRBD1. J gave up 5 bases and V 3 bases, and 5 bases lay outside the gene matches. This CDR3 region has 15 residues. Germline assignment: CDR1 MDHEN and CDR2 SYDVKM.

This clone was seen a handful of times. This chain links TRBV7-6 with TRBJ2-1; 7 bases are shared with TRBD1. CDR3 length: 14 amino acids. The germline V gene has CDR1 SGHVS and CDR2 FNYEAQ. V lost 5 bases to trimming and J lost 5 bases; unmatched junction nucleotides: 6. CDR3 DNA: TGTGCCAGCAGCCCCCGAACAGGGGACAATGAGCAGTTCTTC. Encoded protein: CASSPRTGDNEQFF. Full variable domain (remainder filled in from reference TRBV7-6 and TRBJ2-1): GAGVSQSPRYKVTKRGQDVALRCDPISGHVSLYWYRQALGQGPEFLTYFNYEAQQDKSGLPNDRFSAERPEGSISTLTIQRTEQRDSAMYRCASSPRTGDNEQFFGPGTRLTVL.

This clone was recorded once. The V gene is TRBV25-1, the J gene TRBJ1-1; D unclear. Trimming cost V 2 bases and J 3 bases, with 7 bases left between them. The V gene's germline CDR1 is MGHDK and CDR2 SYGVNS. CDR3 length: 13 amino acids. The CDR3 spells CASSEPRHTEAFF. CDR3 DNA: TGTGCCAGCAGTGAACCGCGGCACACTGAAGCTTTCTTT.

This chain joins TRBV4-1 and TRBJ1-6; D not resolved. From germline, CDR1 is MGHRA and CDR2 YSYEKL. The V gene lost 3 bases and the J gene lost 7 bases, with 19 bases spanning the gap. The CDR3 runs 17 residues. CDR3 sequence: CASSQIRDSRLNSPLHF. CDR3 coding DNA: TGCGCCAGCAGCCAGATCCGGGATTCCCGACTAAATTCACCCCTCCACTTT.

J is TRBJ1-6 and V is TRBV7-2; tentatively, D is TRBD1 (6 bases). The V gene's germline CDR1 is SGHTA and CDR2 FQGNSA. V lost 5 bases, J lost 6 bases, and 20 bases lay in between. The CDR3 totals 17 residues. CDR3 sequence: CASSPSSGAQPNSPLHF. The CDR3 DNA sequence: TGTGCCAGCAGCCCCAGCTCAGGGGCCCAACCTAATTCACCCCTCCACTTT.

This clone has only a few counts. The chain has TRBV27 and TRBJ1-1; 7 bases match TRBD1. Germline V lookup: CDR1 MNHEY, CDR2 SMNVEV (reference sequence). Trimming took 6 bases from V and 5 from J; bases not matched to a gene: 6. The CDR3 has 13 residues. For the CDR3, the DNA is TGTGCCAGCAGGAGACAGGGATGGACTGAAGCTTTCTTT. Protein: CASRRQGWTEAFF.

The rearrangement links TRBV24-1 to TRBJ1-5; D not resolved. V was shortened by 3 bases and J by 4 bases, with 6 bases between the two germline ends. CDR1 KGHDR and CDR2 SFDVKD come from the germline V gene. This CDR3 has 13 residues. The CDR3 nucleotides are TGTGCCACCAGTGATAACCTAAATCAGCCCCAGCATTTT. Amino acids: CATSDNLNQPQHF.

CDR3 sequence reads: CASSQEAGGSNQPQHF. DNA for the CDR3: TGCGCCAGCAGCCAAGAGGCAGGGGGGAGCAATCAGCCCCAGCATTTT. The chain uses TRBV4-1 and TRBJ1-5; 7 bases map to TRBD1. The CDR3 runs 16 residues. V trimming: 0 bases; J trimming: 1 base; junction bases outside the gene matches: 3. The V gene's germline CDR1 is MGHRA and CDR2 YSYEKL.

This clone was counted between two and nine times. Other nucleotide sequences from this sample produce the same CDR3. The chain carries TRBV6-5 and TRBJ2-3; 7 bases fit TRBD1. CDR1 and CDR2 (germline): MNHEY, SVGAGI. The CDR3 sequence is 15 residues long. The ends lost 6 bases at V and 2 bases at J; junction bases unmatched: 8. DNA of the CDR3: TGTGCCAGCAGCCCAGGGGGTAGCAACACAGATACGCAGTATTTT. This gives the protein CASSPGGSNTDTQYF.

The rearrangement joins TRBV9 to TRBJ2-3; 7 positions match TRBD1. The length of the CDR3 is 15 residues. The ends lost 3 bases at V and 5 bases at J; junction bases unmatched: 9. CDR1 and CDR2 (germline): SGDLS, YYNGEE. CDR3 region: CASSAETGWEDTQYF. The CDR3 DNA is TGTGCCAGCAGCGCAGAGACAGGGTGGGAAGATACGCAGTATTTT.

The V call is TRBV11-3, the J call TRBJ1-1; perhaps TRBD1 as D (5 bases). Between the trimmed V and J ends, which lost 0 bases and 8 bases, there was a span of 13 bases. In germline, CDR1 is SGHNT, CDR2 YENEEA. CDR3 length: 14 residues. The chain's CDR3 is CASSLDPPGGEAFF. CDR3 DNA: TGTGCCAGCAGCTTAGATCCCCCGGGGGGGGAAGCTTTCTTT.

This chain joins TRBV19 and TRBJ1-4; D is possibly TRBD1 (6 bases). The CDR3 has 14 amino acids. The V and J ends lost 8 bases and 4 bases respectively, with 14 bases between them. CDR1 is LNHDA and CDR2 is SQIVND in the germline V gene (reference sequence). The CDR3 DNA is TGTGCCAGTGGTAACAGGGTCGGTAATGAAAAACTGTTTTTT. It codes for CASGNRVGNEKLFF.

The V call is TRBV6-1, the J call TRBJ1-3; D is ambiguous. The CDR3 contains 12 residues. Looked up from germline, CDR1 is MNHNS and CDR2 is SASEGT. V was pared by 3 bases and J by 3 bases, with 3 bases between. In DNA, the CDR3 is TGTGCCAGCAGTGATATTGGAAACACCATATATTTT. This sequence encodes CASSDIGNTIYF.

The chain joins TRBV11-3 to TRBJ2-5, with 11 bases that match TRBD2. J was trimmed by 3 bases and V by 5 bases; bases with no gene match: 11. The germline V gene encodes CDR1 SGHNT and CDR2 YENEEA. The CDR3 spans 17 residues. CDR3 region: CASSPGLAGEGEETQYF. The CDR3 DNA follows: TGTGCCAGCAGCCCCGGACTAGCGGGTGAAGGGGAAGAGACCCAGTACTTC. Full variable domain (missing parts from reference TRBV11-3 and TRBJ2-5): EAGVVQSPRYKIIEKKQPVAFWCNPISGHNTLYWYLQNLGQGPELLIRYENEEAVDDSQLPKDRFSAERLKGVDSTLKIQPAELGDSAVYLCASSPGLAGEGEETQYFGPGTRLLVL.

The chain uses TRBV6-6 and TRBJ2-3; D ambiguous. Germline-derived CDR1 and CDR2 are MNHNY and SVGAGI (reference sequence). The CDR3 has 12 amino acids. Trimming took 9 bases from V and 1 from J, leaving 8 bases between them. The CDR3 nucleotides read TGTGCCAGTCGAGGAGGCACAGATACGCAGTATTTT. This sequence encodes CASRGGTDTQYF.

Comment on this clone: Other DNA sequences in this sample translate to the same CDR3. The chain carries TRBV9 and TRBJ1-1; perhaps TRBD1 as D (5 bases). Germline values: CDR1 SGDLS, CDR2 YYNGEE. V dropped 3 bases and J dropped 5 bases, with 11 bases sitting between them. The CDR3 totals 13 residues. The CDR3, as DNA: TGTGCCAGCAGCGGCACCGGGGGAACTGAAGCTTTCTTT. Protein product: CASSGTGGTEAFF.

The chain has TRBV6-1 and TRBJ1-2; weak D call: TRBD1 (6 bases). Germline assignment: CDR1 MNHNS and CDR2 SASEGT. With 4 bases removed from V and 4 bases from J, the gap between germline ends came to 19 bases. This CDR3 is built from 16 residues. The CDR3 reads CASSGPGGGSAYGYTF. The CDR3 DNA follows: TGTGCCAGCAGTGGACCAGGTGGGGGCTCAGCCTATGGCTACACCTTC.

The chain is built from TRBV11-3 and TRBJ2-7, with D tentatively TRBD2 (6 bases). Per germline, CDR1 SGHNT and CDR2 YENEEA. The CDR3 length is 13 residues. Trimming shortened V by 2 bases and J by 5 bases, and 10 bases separated the two germline ends. The CDR3 coding sequence is TGTGCCAGCAGCTTAAGGAGGGCCCACGAGCAGTACTTC. Its protein is CASSLRRAHEQYF.

The chain employs TRBV28 and TRBJ1-6; 10 bases agree with TRBD1. The ends lost 6 bases at V and 10 bases at J; junction bases unmatched: 9. This CDR3 has 15 residues. Germline V gene sequence: CDR1 MDHEN, CDR2 SYDVKM. This CDR3 is CASSYPGQGRSPLHF. For the CDR3, the DNA is TGTGCCAGCAGCTATCCGGGACAGGGGAGATCACCCCTCCACTTT.

The chain combines TRBV10-1 with TRBJ2-7; D is possibly TRBD2 (6 bases). Germline V gene sequence: CDR1 WNHNN, CDR2 SYGVQD (reference sequence). The ends were cut back, 8 bases at V and 6 bases at J, with 14 bases in the middle. The CDR3 consists of 12 residues. The CDR3 coding sequence is TGCGCCAGCGGCGGGCTGGGGGGCGAGCAGTACTTC. It encodes CASGGLGGEQYF.

The chain uses TRBV14 and TRBJ1-6; no firm D call. The length of the CDR3 is 13 residues. V was clipped by 1 base and J by 9 bases, with 7 bases between them. Germline V gene sequence: CDR1 SGHDN, CDR2 FVKESK. CDR3 loop: CASSQVSGSPLHF. CDR3 sequence (DNA): TGTGCCAGCAGCCAAGTTTCGGGTTCACCCCTCCACTTT.

This clone is a singleton in its sample. V and J are TRBV4-2 and TRBJ1-5; 7 bases line up with TRBD1. The CDR3 length is 15 residues. V dropped 2 bases and J dropped 0; count of bases not matched to a gene: 1. The V gene's germline CDR1 is LGHNA and CDR2 YNFKEQ. This chain's CDR3 is CASSQSGGSNQPQHF. The DNA for the CDR3 is TGTGCCAGCAGCCAATCAGGGGGTAGCAATCAGCCCCAGCATTTT.